The T cell receptor (beta chain) under discussion was sequenced for a study of T-cell reconstitution after alpha-beta-depleted transplantation in children. Researchers prepared the TCRbeta library using unique molecular identifiers, the study reports. TCRdb reanalysed the PCR reads using MiXCR and keeps one entry per CDR3 protein. The data show roughly 190,000 distinct CDR3 sequences, about 14% seen once. This clonotype was found many times. The germline CDR1 and CDR2 sequences are SGHRS and YFSETQ. This CDR3 has 16 amino acids. The V and J ends lost 0 bases and 0 bases respectively, with 10 bases between them.

The sequenced sample was PBMCs from the stem cell graft donor, obtained from the stem cell graft. V is TRBV5-1 and J is TRBJ1-3; D may be TRBD1 (5 bases). The receptor comes from a human donor who donated a stem cell graft to a child with acute lymphoblastic leukemia. CDR3 nucleotides: TGCGCCAGCAGCTTGGCTAACAGGCCCTCTGGAAACACCATATATTTT. It specifies CASSLANRPSGNTIYF.